This TCR beta chain was sequenced for a study of regulatory T cells in long-lasting Graves disease. This sample's time point: newly diagnosed GD, antithyroid drugs for less than 3 months. RNA extracted from PBMCs served as the sequencing template. According to the study, TCR beta libraries were built with iRepertoire HTBI primers and CDR3-region Arm-PCR. MiXCR, applied by TCRdb to the multiplex PCR reads, yields one record per CDR3 protein. This sample carries 450,000 to 700,000 distinct CDR3 sequences, around an eighth of them seen once, and the ten largest clones take roughly 10%. Trimming pared 5 bases from V and 1 base from J, leaving 9 bases between. This CDR3 contains 13 residues. The germline CDR1 and CDR2 sequences are SGHNT and YYREEE (reference sequence). These data also formed part of another study, on T cells in Graves' hyperthyroidism and ophthalmopathy. This second report adds: Hyperthyroidism, newly diagnosed and lasting under 2 months, affected patients aged 18 to 65. TCR CDR3 underwent first-round RT-PCR with the HTBI primer set. Ophthalmopathy prediction by the model preceded onset by a median roughly 6 months.

This specimen was peripheral blood mononuclear cells (PBMCs), taken at new diagnosis, from a patient treated with antithyroid drugs. The V gene is TRBV5-4, the J gene TRBJ1-1; D remains unclear. This clonotype was sampled from a man younger than 45 with Graves disease. CDR3 DNA sequence: TGTGCCAGCAGATTGTACAGGAACACTGAAGCTTTCTTT. It specifies CASRLYRNTEAFF. The whole variable domain, filled in from reference TRBV5-4 and TRBJ1-1, reads ETGVTQSPTHLIKTRGQQVTLRCSSQSGHNTVSWYQQALGQGPQFIFQYYREEENGRGNFPPRFSGLQFPNYSSELNVNALELDDSALYLCASRLYRNTEAFFGQGTRLTVV.